The next 15 T cell receptor beta chains were all read from a single sample in a study of T cell responses to AZD1222 COVID-19 vaccine. Assay: immunoSEQ multiplex PCR; the TCRdb copy retains only in-frame clones and omits some. The table has under 130,000 clones, roughly nine tenths seen once. The sequences come from peripheral blood, collected 28 days after the second AZD1222 dose. These receptors were obtained from an adult who received the AZD1222 COVID-19 vaccine.

V gene TRBV19 combines with J gene TRBJ1-5; perhaps TRBD1 as D (6 bases). Germline CDR1 and CDR2: LNHDA and SQIVND (reference sequence). The CDR3 runs 15 residues. V was cut by 5 bases and J by 5 bases, with 16 bases left in between. CDR3 amino acids: CASSRGQFGYQPQHF. DNA for the CDR3: TGTGCCAGTAGTCGGGGGCAGTTCGGGTATCAGCCCCAGCATTTT.

This clone is a singleton in its sample. The chain joins TRBV7-3 to TRBJ2-6, with a weak D call TRBD1 (6 bases). Deletions cut 5 bases from V and 2 bases from J, with 13 bases between. Looked up from germline, CDR1 is SGHTA and CDR2 is FQGTGA. The CDR3 loop spans 16 amino acids. The CDR3 region is CASSGGLHPGANVLTF. The CDR3 DNA sequence: TGTGCCAGCAGCGGGGGCCTCCACCCTGGGGCCAACGTCCTGACTTTC.

V usage is TRBV18 and J usage is TRBJ2-1; no definite D call. The CDR3 totals 13 residues. The V end was cut by 3 bases, the J end by 4 bases, with 7 bases between. CDR1 and CDR2 from the germline V gene are KGHSH and LQKENI. The CDR3 DNA reads TGTGCCAGCTCACCGGGCATATACAATGAGCAGTTCTTC. Protein: CASSPGIYNEQFF.

The chain employs TRBV7-9 and TRBJ2-1; D is perhaps TRBD2 (5 bases). V was clipped by 1 base and J by 7 bases, with 8 bases between them. The CDR3 runs to 13 residues. The germline V gene encodes CDR1 SEHNR and CDR2 FQNEAQ (reference sequence). CDR3 nucleotides: TGTGCCAGCAGCTTAGAGAGGGCAAATGAGCAGTTCTTC. Translation gives CASSLERANEQFF.

The rearrangement uses TRBV19 and TRBJ2-5; D perhaps matches TRBD2 (6 bases). CDR1 is LNHDA, CDR2 SQIVND, per germline (reference sequence). The CDR3 is 14 amino acids. With 2 bases removed from V and 5 bases from J, the gap between germline ends came to 12 bases. The CDR3 sequence is CASSILGSQETQYF. The CDR3 DNA reads as TGTGCCAGTAGTATACTCGGGAGTCAGGAGACCCAGTACTTC.

The chain has TRBV6-6 and TRBJ1-1; 7 positions match TRBD1. The germline gives CDR1 MNHNY, CDR2 SVGAGI (reference sequence). This CDR3 is built from 14 residues. Trimming took 5 bases from V and 1 from J; bases not matched to a gene: 4. The CDR3 DNA follows: TGTGCCAGCAGTATGACAGGGACGAACACTGAAGCTTTCTTT. This translates into CASSMTGTNTEAFF.

This chain's CDR3 is CASGTADYGYTF. CDR3 DNA: TGTGCCAGTGGGACGGCAGATTATGGCTACACCTTC. This chain uses TRBV19 with TRBJ1-2; possible D gene TRBD1, 5 bases. This CDR3 region has 12 residues. Germline V gene sequence: CDR1 LNHDA, CDR2 SQIVND (reference sequence). The germline V and J ends were trimmed by 8 bases and 5 bases, with 12 bases remaining between them.

The V and J genes are TRBV15 and TRBJ1-2, with TRBD1 matching 8 bases. This CDR3 spans 17 amino acids. J was trimmed by 5 bases and V by 0 bases; bases with no gene match: 11. Germline loops: CDR1 LNHNV, CDR2 YYDKDF (reference sequence). This CDR3 reads CATSREPSRDRPYGYTF. The CDR3 nucleotides read TGTGCCACCAGCAGAGAACCCTCCCGGGACAGGCCATATGGCTACACCTTC.

This clone has a single count. This chain uses TRBV30 with TRBJ2-6, with 12 bases aligning to TRBD2. V lost 1 base to trimming and J lost 0 bases; unmatched junction nucleotides: 4. Per the germline V gene, CDR1 is GTSNPN and CDR2 is SVGIG (reference sequence). The CDR3 sequence is 18 residues long. Here the CDR3 reads CAWSGGLAGFSGANVLTF. The CDR3, as DNA: TGTGCCTGGAGTGGAGGACTAGCGGGATTCTCTGGGGCCAACGTCCTGACTTTC.

The J gene is TRBJ2-1, the V gene TRBV14; D remains ambiguous. The ends were cut back, 1 base at V and 0 bases at J, with 13 bases in the middle. Germline values: CDR1 SGHDN, CDR2 FVKESK. The CDR3 has 17 residues. The CDR3: CASSQGKLFSSYNEQFF. CDR3 in DNA: TGTGCCAGCAGCCAAGGGAAGTTATTTAGCTCCTACAATGAGCAGTTCTTC.

J is TRBJ2-5 and V is TRBV6-6; the D gene is possibly TRBD1 (6 bases). Germline CDR1 is MNHNY and CDR2 is SVGAGI (reference sequence). The CDR3 contains 16 residues. With 10 bases removed from V and 2 bases from J, the gap between germline ends came to 23 bases. The CDR3 sequence is CATEEIGWTAQETQYF. CDR3 nucleotide sequence: TGTGCCACTGAGGAGATCGGCTGGACAGCGCAAGAGACCCAGTACTTC.

The rearrangement links TRBV7-3 to TRBJ2-2; the match to TRBD2 covers 10 bases. Germline values: CDR1 SGHTA, CDR2 FQGTGA. J lost 5 bases, V lost 4 bases, and 7 bases had no gene match. This CDR3 is built from 16 residues. CDR3 protein: CASSSLAGGGTGELFF. The CDR3 DNA reads as TGTGCCAGCAGCTCCTTAGCGGGAGGAGGGACCGGGGAGCTGTTTTTT. Looking up the rest from reference TRBV7-3 and TRBJ2-2 gives the full variable domain: GAGVSQTPSNKVTEKGKYVELRCDPISGHTALYWYRQSLGQGPEFLIYFQGTGAADDSGLPNDRFFAVRPEGSVSTLKIQRTERGDSAVYLCASSSLAGGGTGELFFGEGSRLTVL.

The genes are TRBV2 and TRBJ2-1; D is uncertain. With 7 bases removed from V and 4 bases from J, the gap between germline ends came to 11 bases. Per the germline V gene, CDR1 is SNHLY and CDR2 is FYNNEI. This CDR3 spans 13 amino acids. CDR3 in DNA: TGTGCCAGCAACGATCCGGATTACAATGAGCAGTTCTTC. Residues: CASNDPDYNEQFF.

The V call is TRBV7-2, the J call TRBJ2-5; D not resolved. This CDR3 spans 15 amino acids. The V gene lost 5 bases and the J gene lost 3 bases, with 16 bases spanning the gap. Looked up from germline, CDR1 is SGHTA and CDR2 is FQGNSA. In DNA form, the CDR3 reads TGTGCCAGCAGCCCAAGGCCCTACCCCGAAGAGACCCAGTACTTC. Translation: CASSPRPYPEETQYF.

The chain uses TRBV19 and TRBJ2-1; D uncertain. Germline values: CDR1 LNHDA, CDR2 SQIVND (reference sequence). The CDR3 runs 11 residues. Trimming took 9 bases from V and 5 from J, leaving 8 bases between them. For the CDR3, the DNA is TGTGCCAGCCAACTACACAATGAGCAGTTCTTC. It encodes CASQLHNEQFF. The full variable domain, its missing parts supplied by reference TRBV19 and TRBJ2-1, is DGGITQSPKYLFRKEGQNVTLSCEQNLNHDAMYWYRQDPGQGLRLIYYSQIVNDFQKGDIAEGYSVSREKKESFPLTVTSAQKNPTAFYLCASQLHNEQFFGPGTRLTVL.